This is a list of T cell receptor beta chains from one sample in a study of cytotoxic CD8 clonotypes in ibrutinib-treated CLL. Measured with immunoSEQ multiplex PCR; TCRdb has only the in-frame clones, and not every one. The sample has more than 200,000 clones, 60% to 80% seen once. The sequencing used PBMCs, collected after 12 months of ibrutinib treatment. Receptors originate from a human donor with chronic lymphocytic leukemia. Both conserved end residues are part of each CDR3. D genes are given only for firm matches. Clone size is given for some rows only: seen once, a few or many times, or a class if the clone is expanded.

CDR3 DNA: TGTGCCAGCGAATGGGGACAGGGGAACGGCTACACCTTC; CDR3 protein: CASEWGQGNGYTF; J gene: TRBJ1-2; CDR3 length: 13; D gene: TRBD1; clone size: -; V gene: TRBV7-9
CDR3 DNA: TGTGCCAGCAGTACCAATCTTAGGACTGAAGCTTTCTTT; CDR3 protein: CASSTNLRTEAFF; J gene: TRBJ1-1; CDR3 length: 13; D gene: -; clone size: -; V gene: TRBV6-6
CDR3 DNA: TGTGCCAGCAGGGGCAGATCCTACGAGCAGTACTTC; CDR3 protein: CASRGRSYEQYF; J gene: TRBJ2-7; CDR3 length: 12; D gene: -; clone size: -; V gene: TRBV2
CDR3 DNA: TGTGCCAGCAGTTTTTCCAAGGGCCTAGCGGGAGAGCAGTACTTC; CDR3 protein: CASSFSKGLAGEQYF; J gene: TRBJ2-7; CDR3 length: 15; D gene: TRBD2; clone size: -; V gene: TRBV28
CDR3 DNA: TGTGCCAGCATGGCTATCTCTGGAAACACCATATATTTT; CDR3 protein: CASMAISGNTIYF; J gene: TRBJ1-3; CDR3 length: 13; D gene: -; clone size: few; V gene: TRBV6-1
CDR3 DNA: TGTGCCAGCTCCGAACTCGTCAACAGCGGGTCCTACGAGCAGTACTTC; CDR3 protein: CASSELVNSGSYEQYF; J gene: TRBJ2-7; CDR3 length: 16; D gene: -; clone size: -; V gene: TRBV18
CDR3 DNA: TGTGCCAGCAACAGGTACACAGATACGCAGTATTTT; CDR3 protein: CASNRYTDTQYF; J gene: TRBJ2-3; CDR3 length: 12; D gene: -; clone size: -; V gene: TRBV6-1
CDR3 DNA: TGTGCCAGCAGCATGCTGGGACAGGCTTATGGCTACACCTTC; CDR3 protein: CASSMLGQAYGYTF; J gene: TRBJ1-2; CDR3 length: 14; D gene: TRBD1; clone size: -; V gene: TRBV11-1
CDR3 DNA: TGTGCCAGCAGTGAAGCCCCAGCGGGGGGGACAGATACGCAGTATTTT; CDR3 protein: CASSEAPAGGTDTQYF; J gene: TRBJ2-3; CDR3 length: 16; D gene: TRBD2; clone size: -; V gene: TRBV2
CDR3 DNA: TGTGCCAGCAGTCCACAACAGGGGGCTGGGGCCAACGTCCTGACTTTC; CDR3 protein: CASSPQQGAGANVLTF; J gene: TRBJ2-6; CDR3 length: 16; D gene: TRBD1; clone size: -; V gene: TRBV6-6
CDR3 DNA: TGTGCCAGTAGTATAAGGCGGGGGACGGTCGATACGCAGTATTTT; CDR3 protein: CASSIRRGTVDTQYF; J gene: TRBJ2-3; CDR3 length: 15; D gene: TRBD2; clone size: once; V gene: TRBV19
CDR3 DNA: TGTGCCAGCCAGTGGGACTTGAATTCACCCCTCCACTTT; CDR3 protein: CASQWDLNSPLHF; J gene: TRBJ1-6; CDR3 length: 13; D gene: -; clone size: -; V gene: TRBV6-5
CDR3 DNA: TGTGCCAGCAGTGCCCAGAAGGGTAGCGCGAACACCGGGGAGCTGTTTTTT; CDR3 protein: CASSAQKGSANTGELFF; J gene: TRBJ2-2; CDR3 length: 17; D gene: -; clone size: -; V gene: TRBV6-1
CDR3 DNA: TGTGCCAGCAGTGAATTGGCAGTAAGCTATGGCTACACCTTC; CDR3 protein: CASSELAVSYGYTF; J gene: TRBJ1-2; CDR3 length: 14; D gene: -; clone size: once; V gene: TRBV25-1
CDR3 DNA: TGTGCCAGCAGTCGACAGGGTGCTAGCAATCAGCCCCAGCATTTT; CDR3 protein: CASSRQGASNQPQHF; J gene: TRBJ1-5; CDR3 length: 15; D gene: TRBD1; clone size: -; V gene: TRBV7-2
CDR3 DNA: TGTGCCAGCAGCGGGACAGCGGGCACAGATACGCAGTATTTT; CDR3 protein: CASSGTAGTDTQYF; J gene: TRBJ2-3; CDR3 length: 14; D gene: TRBD1; clone size: once; V gene: TRBV11-2
CDR3 DNA: TGTGCCAGCAGCTTAGATCAAGTCAGAATAGGCTATGGCTACACCTTC; CDR3 protein: CASSLDQVRIGYGYTF; J gene: TRBJ1-2; CDR3 length: 16; D gene: -; clone size: -; V gene: TRBV11-2
CDR3 DNA: TGCAGCGTTGAAATCCGGCCCTTCGGGAGCGATGGCTACACCTTC; CDR3 protein: CSVEIRPFGSDGYTF; J gene: TRBJ1-2; CDR3 length: 15; D gene: -; clone size: -; V gene: TRBV29-1
CDR3 DNA: TGTGCCAGCAGTCCACGGACAGGGGGCTGGGACGAGCAGTACTTC; CDR3 protein: CASSPRTGGWDEQYF; J gene: TRBJ2-7; CDR3 length: 15; D gene: TRBD1; clone size: medium-sized; V gene: TRBV6-5
CDR3 DNA: TGTGCCAGCAGGATGGGACTAGCGGGAACCCATGAGCAGTTCTTC; CDR3 protein: CASRMGLAGTHEQFF; J gene: TRBJ2-1; CDR3 length: 15; D gene: TRBD2; clone size: -; V gene: TRBV27
CDR3 DNA: TGTGCCAGTAGTATCGGGGGGAGCGGCCAAGAGACCCAGTACTTC; CDR3 protein: CASSIGGSGQETQYF; J gene: TRBJ2-5; CDR3 length: 15; D gene: TRBD2; clone size: once; V gene: TRBV19
CDR3 DNA: TGTGCCACCGACTCCGGGACCCCGGCAGGCTACACCTTC; CDR3 protein: CATDSGTPAGYTF; J gene: TRBJ1-2; CDR3 length: 13; D gene: -; clone size: -; V gene: TRBV19
CDR3 DNA: TGTGCCAGCAGCAAGGGCAGGGTCTGGACCCAGTACTTC; CDR3 protein: CASSKGRVWTQYF; J gene: TRBJ2-5; CDR3 length: 13; D gene: -; clone size: -; V gene: TRBV21-1
CDR3 DNA: TGTGCCAGCAGTTACTTGTCGGATCTTTATGGCTACACCTTC; CDR3 protein: CASSYLSDLYGYTF; J gene: TRBJ1-2; CDR3 length: 14; D gene: -; clone size: -; V gene: TRBV6-5
CDR3 DNA: TGTGCCAGTAGCCTCGGACAGGCCACCACGAACACTGAAGCTTTCTTT; CDR3 protein: CASSLGQATTNTEAFF; J gene: TRBJ1-1; CDR3 length: 16; D gene: TRBD1; clone size: -; V gene: TRBV19
CDR3 DNA: TGTGCCAGCAGTGCGGGGACAGTGGGTGGACCCCAGCATTTT; CDR3 protein: CASSAGTVGGPQHF; J gene: TRBJ1-5; CDR3 length: 14; D gene: TRBD1; clone size: -; V gene: TRBV2
CDR3 DNA: TGTGCCAGCAGCCCCGAGTGGCGGGAGGCTAACGAGCAGTACTTC; CDR3 protein: CASSPEWREANEQYF; J gene: TRBJ2-7; CDR3 length: 15; D gene: TRBD2; clone size: -; V gene: TRBV7-9
CDR3 DNA: TGTGCCAGCAGCTTTGGCTTTAACTATGGCTACACCTTC; CDR3 protein: CASSFGFNYGYTF; J gene: TRBJ1-2; CDR3 length: 13; D gene: -; clone size: -; V gene: TRBV7-9
CDR3 DNA: TGTGCCAGCAGCCCGTCGGGACAGGGGGCCGAGCAGTACTTC; CDR3 protein: CASSPSGQGAEQYF; J gene: TRBJ2-7; CDR3 length: 14; D gene: TRBD1; clone size: -; V gene: TRBV14
CDR3 DNA: TGTGCCAGCAGCTTAGCGCTCACCGGGGAGCTGTTTTTT; CDR3 protein: CASSLALTGELFF; J gene: TRBJ2-2; CDR3 length: 13; D gene: -; clone size: -; V gene: TRBV7-6
CDR3 DNA: TGTGCCAGCAGTTTTTCGGACAGGACCTACGAGCAGTACTTC; CDR3 protein: CASSFSDRTYEQYF; J gene: TRBJ2-7; CDR3 length: 14; D gene: TRBD1; clone size: -; V gene: TRBV28
CDR3 DNA: TGCAGCGTCAGGACGACAGGAGGAGATGGAAACACCATATATTTT; CDR3 protein: CSVRTTGGDGNTIYF; J gene: TRBJ1-3; CDR3 length: 15; D gene: -; clone size: -; V gene: TRBV29-1
CDR3 DNA: TGTGCCAGTAGTACCGACGTTACGACAGGGTATACGTTCTTC; CDR3 protein: CASSTDVTTGYTFF; J gene: TRBJ2-1; CDR3 length: 14; D gene: TRBD1; clone size: -; V gene: TRBV19
CDR3 DNA: TGTGCCACCAGCCGGGAGGTAGTAGGCAATGAGCAGTTCTTC; CDR3 protein: CATSREVVGNEQFF; J gene: TRBJ2-1; CDR3 length: 14; D gene: TRBD2; clone size: -; V gene: TRBV15
CDR3 DNA: TGCAGCGTTCAGGGACGGATGAACACTGAAGCTTTCTTT; CDR3 protein: CSVQGRMNTEAFF; J gene: TRBJ1-1; CDR3 length: 13; D gene: -; clone size: -; V gene: TRBV29-1
CDR3 DNA: TGTGCCAGCAGTGGATCGAACACTGAAGCTTTCTTT; CDR3 protein: CASSGSNTEAFF; J gene: TRBJ1-1; CDR3 length: 12; D gene: -; clone size: -; V gene: TRBV2
CDR3 DNA: TGCGCCAGCAGCTTGGAGTTTGGAAACACCATATATTTT; CDR3 protein: CASSLEFGNTIYF; J gene: TRBJ1-3; CDR3 length: 13; D gene: -; clone size: -; V gene: TRBV5-1
CDR3 DNA: TGTGCCAGCAGGGGGTCAGGGCCCCGCTACGAGCAGTACTTC; CDR3 protein: CASRGSGPRYEQYF; J gene: TRBJ2-7; CDR3 length: 14; D gene: -; clone size: few; V gene: TRBV2
CDR3 DNA: TGTGCCAGTAGTATAGCGTCTACCTCCGCCCAAATCTCCTACAATGAGCAGTTCTTC; CDR3 protein: CASSIASTSAQISYNEQFF; J gene: TRBJ2-1; CDR3 length: 19; D gene: -; clone size: -; V gene: TRBV19
CDR3 DNA: TGCGCCAGCAGCTCCGAAGGGGTTAGGGATACGCAGTATTTT; CDR3 protein: CASSSEGVRDTQYF; J gene: TRBJ2-3; CDR3 length: 14; D gene: -; clone size: -; V gene: TRBV5-1